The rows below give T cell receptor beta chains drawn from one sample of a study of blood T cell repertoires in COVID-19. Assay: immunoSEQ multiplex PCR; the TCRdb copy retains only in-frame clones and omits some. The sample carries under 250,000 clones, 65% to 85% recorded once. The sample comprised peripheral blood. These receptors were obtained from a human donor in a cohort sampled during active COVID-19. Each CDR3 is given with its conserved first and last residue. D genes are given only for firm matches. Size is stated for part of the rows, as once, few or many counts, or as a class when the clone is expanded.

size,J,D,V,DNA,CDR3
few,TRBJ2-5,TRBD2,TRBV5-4,TGTGCCAGCAGCTTGGCCGGGGGGGGAGAGACCCAGTACTTC,CASSLAGGGETQYF
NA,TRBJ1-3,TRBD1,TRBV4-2,TGTGCCAGCAGCCCAGGGGGTGGAGGGAGCTCTGGAAACACCATATATTTT,CASSPGGGGSSGNTIYF
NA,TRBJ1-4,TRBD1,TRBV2,TGTGCCAGCAGTGAAGGGGGACAGCCTAATGAAAAACTGTTTTTT,CASSEGGQPNEKLFF
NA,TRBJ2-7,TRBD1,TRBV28,TGTGCCAGCAACCGAGGGACAGGGACCTACGAGCAGTACTTC,CASNRGTGTYEQYF
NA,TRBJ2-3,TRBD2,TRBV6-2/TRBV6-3,TGTGCCAGCAGCTCCGGGGGAGGGGATACGCAGTATTTT,CASSSGGGDTQYF
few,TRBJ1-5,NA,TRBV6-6,TGTGCCAGCAGTTACGTGGAGAATCAGCCCCAGCATTTT,CASSYVENQPQHF
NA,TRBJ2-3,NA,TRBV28,TGTGCCAGCATGGTGGGCCCTAGCACAGATACGCAGTATTTT,CASMVGPSTDTQYF
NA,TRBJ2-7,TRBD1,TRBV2,TGTGCCAGCAGTTACGGACAGGACTCCTACGAGCAGTACTTC,CASSYGQDSYEQYF
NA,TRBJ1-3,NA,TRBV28,TGTGCCAGCAGTTTACCCGGGACACGCTCTGGAAACACCATATATTTT,CASSLPGTRSGNTIYF
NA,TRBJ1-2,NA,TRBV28,TGTGCCAGCAGTTTAGAACAGGGCTATAACTATGGCTACACCTTC,CASSLEQGYNYGYTF
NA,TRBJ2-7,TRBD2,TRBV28,TGTGCCAGCGTCATTGGGGGGGGTAACGAGCAGTACTTC,CASVIGGGNEQYF
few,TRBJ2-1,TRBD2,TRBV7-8,TGTGCCAGCAGCTTAGTTAGCAGGACTAGCTCCAATGAGCAGTTCTTC,CASSLVSRTSSNEQFF
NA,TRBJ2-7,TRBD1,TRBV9,TGTGCCAGCAGCGCAACAACAGGGGCGTACGAGCAGTACTTC,CASSATTGAYEQYF
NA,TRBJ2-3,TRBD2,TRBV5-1,TGCGCCAGCAGCTCCAACACCGGACTAGCAGCCCCAGATACGCAGTATTTT,CASSSNTGLAAPDTQYF
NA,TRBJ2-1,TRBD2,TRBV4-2,TGTGCCAGCAGCCAAGGATTAGCGGGGGGGCATGGTGAGCAGTTCTTC,CASSQGLAGGHGEQFF
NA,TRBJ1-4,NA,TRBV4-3,TGCGCCAGCAGCCGCCTTCCTCCGACAGCCTCTAATGAAAAACTGTTTTTT,CASSRLPPTASNEKLFF
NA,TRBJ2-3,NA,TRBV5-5,TGTGCCAGCAGCTTTCCAGGGACAGATACGCAGTATTTT,CASSFPGTDTQYF
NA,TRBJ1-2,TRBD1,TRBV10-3,TGTGCCATCAGCCCCGCAGGGGGACTCAACTATGGCTACACCTTC,CAISPAGGLNYGYTF
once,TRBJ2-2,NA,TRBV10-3,TGTGCCATCAAGGCAGGGGCGAACACCGGGGAGCTGTTTTTT,CAIKAGANTGELFF
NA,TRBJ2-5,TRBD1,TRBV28,TGTGCCAGCAATACAGGGGGCGTTGAGACCCAGTACTTC,CASNTGGVETQYF
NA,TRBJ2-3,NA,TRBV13,TGTGCCAGCAGCTTATTCGGTACAGGCCCTAGCACAGATACGCAGTATTTT,CASSLFGTGPSTDTQYF
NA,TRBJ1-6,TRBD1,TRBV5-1,TGCGCCAGCAGCTTAGACAGGGGAACGAATTCACCCCTCCACTTT,CASSLDRGTNSPLHF
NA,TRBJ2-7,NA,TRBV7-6,TGTGCCAGCAGCTCCAGGGGGGCAGGCCCCTACGAGCAGTACTTC,CASSSRGAGPYEQYF
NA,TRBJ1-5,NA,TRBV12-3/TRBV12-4,TGTGCCAGCAGTTCTGGGGCCAATCAGCCCCAGCATTTT,CASSSGANQPQHF
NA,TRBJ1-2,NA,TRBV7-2,TGTGCCAGCAGCTTAACTTATGGCTACACCTTC,CASSLTYGYTF
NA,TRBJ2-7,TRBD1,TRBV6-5,TGTGCCAGCGCTTCTTGGGGACAGGGGACTTACGAGCAGTACTTC,CASASWGQGTYEQYF
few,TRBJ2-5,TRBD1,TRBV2,TGTGCCAGCAGTGAGGCAGGGGGTGGGGAGACCCAGTACTTC,CASSEAGGGETQYF
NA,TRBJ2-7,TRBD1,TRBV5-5,TGTGCCAGCAGCATAACAGGGGGCCGCACCTACGAGCAGTACTTC,CASSITGGRTYEQYF
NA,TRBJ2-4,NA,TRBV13,TGTGCCAGCAGCCCTACGGGACTAGCCAAAAACATTCAGTACTTC,CASSPTGLAKNIQYF
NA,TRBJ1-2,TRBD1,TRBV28,TGTGCCAGCACCATGGGGACAGCAAACTATGGCTACACCTTC,CASTMGTANYGYTF